Listed below are T cell receptor beta chains from one sample, sequenced in a study of cytomegalovirus exposure and HLA in healthy donors. Only in-frame clones appear in the TCRdb table, and some are missing; sequencing was by immunoSEQ multiplex PCR. The profile shows some 97,000 clones, roughly 82% of them singletons. The source material was PBMCs. These receptor sequences come from a woman aged 18-29 years in good health and CMV-seronegative. Each CDR3 is given with its conserved first and last residue. Fields, in order: V gene, clone size, J gene, D gene, CDR3 protein, CDR3 DNA. A D gene is named only where the DNA matches it firmly. Clone size is shown for a subset of rows, as once, few, many or a class of expanded clone.

>TRBV4-2|-|TRBJ2-1|TRBD2
CASSQDMSGGEQFF
TGTGCCAGCAGCCAAGATATGAGCGGGGGGGAGCAGTTCTTC
>TRBV9|-|TRBJ1-3|-
CASTPSRGGNTIYF
TGTGCCAGCACCCCGAGTAGAGGAGGAAACACCATATATTTT
>TRBV30|once|TRBJ2-1|-
CASIIRSSYNEQFF
TGTGCCTCAATCATCCGGAGCTCCTACAATGAGCAGTTCTTC
>TRBV28|-|TRBJ1-3|-
CASKSSGNTIYF
TGTGCCAGCAAGAGCTCTGGAAACACCATATATTTT
>TRBV15|-|TRBJ2-7|-
CATSRDSGGGRTEQYF
TGTGCCACCAGCAGAGATTCTGGGGGGGGCAGGACCGAGCAGTACTTC
>TRBV5-1|-|TRBJ2-5|-
CASSLDTGQETQYF
TGCGCCAGCAGCTTGGATACTGGTCAAGAGACCCAGTACTTC
>TRBV6-1|-|TRBJ2-7|TRBD1
CASNRGYEQYF
TGTGCCAGCAACAGGGGGTACGAGCAGTACTTC
>TRBV6-5|few|TRBJ2-1|-
CASSLFQDYNEQFF
TGTGCCAGCAGTTTGTTTCAGGACTACAATGAGCAGTTCTTC
>TRBV7-9|-|TRBJ1-6|TRBD1
CASSTGTVNNSPLHF
TGTGCCAGCAGCACAGGGACAGTCAATAATTCACCCCTCCACTTT
>TRBV7-9|-|TRBJ2-3|TRBD2
CASSLGLAGTDTQYF
TGTGCCAGCAGCTTAGGACTAGCAGGCACAGATACGCAGTATTTT
>TRBV7-3|-|TRBJ2-1|TRBD2
CASSPTGTSGVNEQFF
TGTGCCAGCAGCCCGACCGGGACTAGCGGGGTTAATGAGCAGTTCTTC
>TRBV20-1|-|TRBJ2-7|-
CSAPRGREQYF
TGCAGTGCTCCCAGGGGTCGGGAGCAGTACTTC
>TRBV7-8|-|TRBJ1-5|-
CASSLRSGNQPQHF
TGTGCCAGCAGCCTTCGGTCTGGCAATCAGCCCCAGCATTTT
>TRBV6-6|-|TRBJ2-1|TRBD1
CASSGQGVDEQFF
TGTGCCAGCAGCGGACAGGGTGTCGATGAGCAGTTCTTC
>TRBV29-1|-|TRBJ1-4|-
CSVEASGNEKLFF
TGCAGCGTTGAGGCGTCGGGGAATGAAAAACTGTTTTTT
>TRBV5-4|-|TRBJ2-7|TRBD2
CASSPGLDKPHEQYF
TGTGCCAGCAGCCCCGGACTAGACAAACCCCACGAGCAGTACTTC
>TRBV9|once|TRBJ1-1|-
CASSVDPGENTEAFF
TGTGCCAGCAGCGTAGATCCAGGGGAGAACACTGAAGCTTTCTTT
>TRBV9|-|TRBJ1-2|TRBD1
CASSAEQGVGGYTF
TGTGCCAGCAGCGCAGAGCAGGGGGTTGGCGGCTACACCTTC
>TRBV5-1|-|TRBJ2-7|TRBD1
CASSPGTGDYEQYF
TGCGCCAGCAGCCCCGGGACAGGGGACTACGAGCAGTACTTC
>TRBV6-6|-|TRBJ1-3|-
CASSYSGLGDTIYF
TGTGCCAGCAGTTACTCGGGCCTAGGGGACACCATATATTTT
>TRBV19|-|TRBJ2-4|-
CASRTDDSSKNIQYF
TGTGCCAGTAGAACCGATGACAGTTCCAAAAACATTCAGTACTTC
>TRBV7-6|-|TRBJ1-5|TRBD1
CASSLAAGGQPQHF
TGTGCCAGCAGCCTGGCGGCAGGGGGCCAGCCCCAGCATTTT
>TRBV19|-|TRBJ1-1|-
CASSGYREENTEAFF
TGTGCCAGTAGTGGTTACAGGGAAGAGAACACTGAAGCTTTCTTT
>TRBV5-1|few|TRBJ2-3|TRBD2
CASGLAGGSDTQYF
TGCGCCAGCGGACTAGCGGGGGGGTCAGATACGCAGTATTTT